This entry lists 10 T cell receptor beta chains sequenced from one sample in a study of OX40 agonist ivuxolimab in advanced cancers. The table came from immunoSEQ multiplex PCR; TCRdb's copy has only in-frame clones and leaves some out. The sample lists tens of thousands of clones, roughly 80% seen once, with 4.6% in the top ten. This specimen was CD4+ or CD8+ T cells sorted from blood, taken in a trial of the OX40 agonist ivuxolimab. Source of these receptors: an adult with an advanced solid tumor such as melanoma, head and neck, liver or kidney cancer.

Here the CDR3 reads CASSRDRVNTGELFF. DNA for the CDR3: TGCGCCAGCAGCCGGGACAGGGTAAACACCGGGGAGCTGTTTTTT. This sequence joins TRBV4-3 and TRBJ2-2; 9 bases align to TRBD1. Germline CDR1 LGHNA, CDR2 YSLEER. The junction had 2 bases not matched to a gene; V was cut back by 4 bases and J by 2 bases. This CDR3 has 15 amino acids.

J is TRBJ2-3 and V is TRBV5-5, with 9 positions matching TRBD2. Germline V gene data show CDR1 as SGHKS and CDR2 as YYEKEE (reference sequence). V lost 0 bases to trimming and J lost 6 bases; unmatched junction nucleotides: 11. CDR3 length: 17 amino acids. CDR3: CASSLASGVSYSDTQYF. For the CDR3, the DNA is TGTGCCAGCAGCTTGGCTAGCGGGGTGTCCTACAGCGATACGCAGTATTTT.

This clone was counted only a few times. The CDR3 is CASSLGGGTEPYNEQFF. The CDR3 DNA sequence: TGTGCCAGCAGCTTAGGTGGGGGGACAGAACCGTACAATGAGCAGTTCTTC. This chain joins TRBV7-9 and TRBJ2-1, with D perhaps matching TRBD1 (7 bases). With 1 base removed from V and 4 bases from J, the gap between germline ends came to 17 bases. This CDR3 contains 17 residues. Germline CDR1 and CDR2: SEHNR and FQNEAQ (reference sequence).

The chain links TRBV29-1 to TRBJ2-2; 8 nucleotides align to TRBD2. The V gene's germline CDR1 is SQVTM and CDR2 ANQGSEA. The CDR3 contains 17 residues. The V and J ends lost 1 base and 2 bases, in that order; junction bases with no gene match: 9. The CDR3 loop is CSVEGVGGGRNTGELFF. Here the CDR3 DNA reads TGCAGCGTTGAAGGGGTTGGCGGGGGGCGAAACACCGGGGAGCTGTTTTTT.

The rearrangement links TRBV2 to TRBJ2-5, with D unclear. Per the germline V gene, CDR1 is SNHLY and CDR2 is FYNNEI. The V and J ends lost 6 bases and 0 bases respectively, with 2 bases between them. The CDR3 length is 11 residues. CDR3 amino acids: CASRYQETQYF. The CDR3 DNA follows: TGTGCCAGCAGGTACCAAGAGACCCAGTACTTC.

The chain combines TRBV7-9 with TRBJ2-2; D unclear. The CDR3 is 14 amino acids. CDR1 SEHNR and CDR2 FQNEAQ come from the germline V gene (reference sequence). Deletions cut 7 bases from V and 6 bases from J, with 15 bases between. The CDR3 sequence is CASTSASTAGELFF. CDR3 nucleotide sequence: TGTGCCAGCACCTCGGCTAGTACCGCCGGGGAGCTGTTTTTT.

DNA of the CDR3: TGTGCCAGCTCACCCGGGGAGAGGGGTGAAAAACTGTTTTTT. This translates into CASSPGERGEKLFF. The chain carries TRBV18 and TRBJ1-4; D might be TRBD1 (5 bases). The ends were cut back, 3 bases at V and 7 bases at J, with 12 bases in the middle. The CDR3 has 14 residues. Germline V gene data show CDR1 as KGHSH and CDR2 as LQKENI.

The chain carries TRBV7-2 and TRBJ2-6; no clear D. Germline CDR1 reads SGHTA; CDR2 reads FQGNSA. The V gene lost 0 bases and the J gene lost 6 bases, with 9 bases spanning the gap. This CDR3 contains 15 residues. The CDR3 loop is CASSLATNVANVLTF. In DNA, the CDR3 is TGTGCCAGCAGCTTAGCAACTAATGTGGCCAACGTCCTGACTTTC.

The V gene is TRBV9, the J gene TRBJ2-2; no reliable D call. This CDR3 has 13 amino acids. Trimming removed 5 bases at V and 7 bases at J, with 12 bases between. Per germline, CDR1 SGDLS and CDR2 YYNGEE. This CDR3 reads CASSGWNDGELFF. The CDR3, as DNA: TGTGCCAGCAGTGGGTGGAATGACGGGGAGCTGTTTTTT.

This sequence joins TRBV5-4 and TRBJ1-1; D perhaps matches TRBD1 (5 bases). The V end lost 5 bases, the J end lost 3 bases, and 11 bases lay between the germline ends. The V gene's germline CDR1 is SGHNT and CDR2 YYREEE (reference sequence). This CDR3 comprises 13 residues. As DNA, the CDR3 is TGTGCCAGCAGGGGGGACTTTGACACTGAAGCTTTCTTT. Its translation is CASRGDFDTEAFF.